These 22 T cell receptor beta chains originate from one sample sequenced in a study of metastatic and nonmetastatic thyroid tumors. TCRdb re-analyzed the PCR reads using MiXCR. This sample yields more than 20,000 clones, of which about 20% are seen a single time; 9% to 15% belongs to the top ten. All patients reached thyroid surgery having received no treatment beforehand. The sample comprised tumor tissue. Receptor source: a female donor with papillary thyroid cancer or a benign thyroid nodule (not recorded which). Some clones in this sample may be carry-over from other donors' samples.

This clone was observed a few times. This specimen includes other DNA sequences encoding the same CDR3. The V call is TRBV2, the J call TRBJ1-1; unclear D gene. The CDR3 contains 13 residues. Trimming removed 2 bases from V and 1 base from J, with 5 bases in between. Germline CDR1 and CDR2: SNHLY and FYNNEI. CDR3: CASSELENTEAFF. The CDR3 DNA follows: TGTGCCAGCAGTGAACTGGAGAACACTGAAGCTTTCTTT.

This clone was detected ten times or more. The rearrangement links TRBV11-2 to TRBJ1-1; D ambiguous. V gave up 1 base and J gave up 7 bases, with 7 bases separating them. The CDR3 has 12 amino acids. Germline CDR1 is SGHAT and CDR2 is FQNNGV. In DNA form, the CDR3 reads TGTGCCAGCAGCTTAGTGGGGTATGAAGCTTTCTTT. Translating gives CASSLVGYEAFF.

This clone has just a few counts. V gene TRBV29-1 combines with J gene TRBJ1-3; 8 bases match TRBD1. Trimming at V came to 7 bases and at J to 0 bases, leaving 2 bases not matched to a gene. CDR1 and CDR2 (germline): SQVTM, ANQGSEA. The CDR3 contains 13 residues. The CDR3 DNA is TGCAGCGCAGGGGGCGTCTCTGGAAACACCATATATTTT. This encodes CSAGGVSGNTIYF.

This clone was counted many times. The CDR3 nucleotides are TGTGCCAGCAGAACGGGTATAGATACGCAGTATTTT. Its translation: CASRTGIDTQYF. The genes are TRBV6-2 or TRBV6-3 and TRBJ2-3, with unresolved D. Trimming removed 6 bases at V and 5 bases at J, with 9 bases between. The length of the CDR3 is 12 residues. CDR1 is MNHEY and CDR2 is SVGEGT in the germline V gene.

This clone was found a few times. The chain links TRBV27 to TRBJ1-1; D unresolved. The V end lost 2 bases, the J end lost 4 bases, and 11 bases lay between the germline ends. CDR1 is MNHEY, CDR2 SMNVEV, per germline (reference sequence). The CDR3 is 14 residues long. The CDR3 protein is CASSLSRMVTEAFF. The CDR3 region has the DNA TGTGCCAGCAGTTTAAGCAGGATGGTCACTGAAGCTTTCTTT.

DNA of the CDR3: TGTGCCAGCACTAGAGAATCGGCAGATACGCAGTATTTT. This translates into CASTRESADTQYF. The genes are TRBV6-1 and TRBJ2-3; no clear D. The germline CDR1 and CDR2 sequences are MNHNS and SASEGT. Trimming removed 7 bases at V and 4 bases at J, with 12 bases between. The CDR3 sequence is 13 residues long.

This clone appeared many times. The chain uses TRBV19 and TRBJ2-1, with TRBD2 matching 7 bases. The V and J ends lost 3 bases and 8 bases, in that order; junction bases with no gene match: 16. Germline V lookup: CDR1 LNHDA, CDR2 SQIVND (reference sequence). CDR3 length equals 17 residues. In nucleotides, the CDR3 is TGTGCCAGTAGTATGTATATGGCGGGAGTAAGGGCGGATGAGCAGTTCTTC. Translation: CASSMYMAGVRADEQFF.

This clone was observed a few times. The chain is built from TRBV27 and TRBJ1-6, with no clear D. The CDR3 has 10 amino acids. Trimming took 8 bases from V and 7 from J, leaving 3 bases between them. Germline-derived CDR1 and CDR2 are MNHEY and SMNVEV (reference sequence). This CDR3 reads CASLNSPLHF. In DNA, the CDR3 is TGTGCCAGCCTCAATTCACCCCTCCACTTT.

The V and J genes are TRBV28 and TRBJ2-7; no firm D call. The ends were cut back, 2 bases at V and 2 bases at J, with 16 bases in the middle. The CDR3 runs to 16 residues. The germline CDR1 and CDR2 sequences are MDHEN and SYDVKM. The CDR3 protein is CASSLAAAGNAYEQYF. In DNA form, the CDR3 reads TGTGCCAGCAGTTTAGCGGCGGCAGGCAATGCCTACGAGCAGTACTTC.

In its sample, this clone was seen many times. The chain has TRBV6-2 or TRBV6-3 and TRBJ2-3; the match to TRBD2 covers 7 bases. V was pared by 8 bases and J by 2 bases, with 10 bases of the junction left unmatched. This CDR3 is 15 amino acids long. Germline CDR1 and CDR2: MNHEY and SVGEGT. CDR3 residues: CASLEEGRATDTQYF. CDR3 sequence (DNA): TGTGCCAGCCTAGAAGAAGGGAGGGCCACAGATACGCAGTATTTT.

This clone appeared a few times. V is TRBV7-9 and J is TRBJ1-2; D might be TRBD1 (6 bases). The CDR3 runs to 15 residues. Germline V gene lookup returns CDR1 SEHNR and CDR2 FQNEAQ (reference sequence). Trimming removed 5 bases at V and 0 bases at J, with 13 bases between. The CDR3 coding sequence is TGTGCCAGCAGCCTCCGGGACACCGCTAACTATGGCTACACCTTC. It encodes CASSLRDTANYGYTF.

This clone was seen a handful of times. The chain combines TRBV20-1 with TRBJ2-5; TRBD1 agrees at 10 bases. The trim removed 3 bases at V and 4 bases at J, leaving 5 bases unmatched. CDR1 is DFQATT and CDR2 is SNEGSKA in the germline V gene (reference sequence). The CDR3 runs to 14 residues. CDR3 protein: CSARTGGWGETQYF. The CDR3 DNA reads TGCAGTGCTAGGACAGGGGGCTGGGGAGAGACCCAGTACTTC.

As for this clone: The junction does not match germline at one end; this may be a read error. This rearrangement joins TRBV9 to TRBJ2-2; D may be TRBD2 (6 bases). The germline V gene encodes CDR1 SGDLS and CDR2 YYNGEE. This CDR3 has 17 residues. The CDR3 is CASSVGEARGNTGELFF. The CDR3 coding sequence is TGTGCCAGCAGTGTAGGCGAAGCGCGGGGGAACACCGGGGAGCTGTTTTTT.

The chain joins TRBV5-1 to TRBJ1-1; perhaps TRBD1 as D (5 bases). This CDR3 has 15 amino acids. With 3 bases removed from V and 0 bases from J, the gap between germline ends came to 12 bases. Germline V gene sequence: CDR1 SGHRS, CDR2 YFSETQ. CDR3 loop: CASSSPQGVNTEAFF. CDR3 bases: TGCGCCAGCAGCTCACCCCAGGGTGTGAACACTGAAGCTTTCTTT.

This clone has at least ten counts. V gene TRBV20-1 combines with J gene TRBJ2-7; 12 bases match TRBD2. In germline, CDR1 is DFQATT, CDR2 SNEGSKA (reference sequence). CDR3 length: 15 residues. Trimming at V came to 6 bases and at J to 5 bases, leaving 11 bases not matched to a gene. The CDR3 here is CSAPSTSGSPDEQYF. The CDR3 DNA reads TGCAGTGCCCCGTCGACTAGCGGGAGTCCGGACGAGCAGTACTTC.

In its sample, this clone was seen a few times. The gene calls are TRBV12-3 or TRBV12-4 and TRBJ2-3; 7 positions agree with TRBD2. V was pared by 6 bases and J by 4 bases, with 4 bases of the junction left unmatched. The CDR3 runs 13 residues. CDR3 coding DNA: TGTGCCAGCAGCCTAGCGGAGTCAGATACGCAGTATTTT. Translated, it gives CASSLAESDTQYF.

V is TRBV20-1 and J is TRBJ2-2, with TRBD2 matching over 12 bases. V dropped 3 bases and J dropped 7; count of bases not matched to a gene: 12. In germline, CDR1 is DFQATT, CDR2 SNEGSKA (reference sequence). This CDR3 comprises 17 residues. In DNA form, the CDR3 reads TGCAGTGCTAGGTCTCCTAGCGGGAGGGCCAAAGACGGGGAGCTGTTTTTT. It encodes CSARSPSGRAKDGELFF.

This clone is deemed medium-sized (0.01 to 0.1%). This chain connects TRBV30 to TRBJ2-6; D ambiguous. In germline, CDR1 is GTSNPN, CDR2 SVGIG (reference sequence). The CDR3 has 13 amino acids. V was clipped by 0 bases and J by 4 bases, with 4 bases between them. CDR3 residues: CAWSVPGANVLTF. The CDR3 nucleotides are TGTGCCTGGAGTGTCCCGGGGGCCAACGTCCTGACTTTC. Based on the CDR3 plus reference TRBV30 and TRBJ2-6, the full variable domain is SQTIHQWPATLVQPVGSPLSLECTVEGTSNPNLYWYRQAAGRGLQLLFYSVGIGQISSEVPQNLSASRPQDRQFILSSKKLLLSDSGFYLCAWSVPGANVLTFGAGSRLTVL.

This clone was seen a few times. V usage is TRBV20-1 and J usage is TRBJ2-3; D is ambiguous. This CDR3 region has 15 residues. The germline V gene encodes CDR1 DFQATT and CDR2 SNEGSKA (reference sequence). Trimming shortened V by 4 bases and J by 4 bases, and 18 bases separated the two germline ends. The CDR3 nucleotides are TGCAGTGCTACACCAACTCGGACCTCGTCAGATACGCAGTATTTT. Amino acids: CSATPTRTSSDTQYF.

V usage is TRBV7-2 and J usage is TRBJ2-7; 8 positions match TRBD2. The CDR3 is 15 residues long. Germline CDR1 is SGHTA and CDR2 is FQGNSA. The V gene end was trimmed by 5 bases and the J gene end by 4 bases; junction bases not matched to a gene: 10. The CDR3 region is CASSPRTSMGYEQYF. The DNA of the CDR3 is TGTGCCAGCAGCCCCCGGACTAGCATGGGGTACGAGCAGTACTTC. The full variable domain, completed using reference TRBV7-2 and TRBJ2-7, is GAGVSQSPSNKVTEKGKDVELRCDPISGHTALYWYRQSLGQGLEFLIYFQGNSAPDKSGLPSDRFSAERTGGSVSTLTIQRTQQEDSAVYLCASSPRTSMGYEQYFGPGTRLTVT.

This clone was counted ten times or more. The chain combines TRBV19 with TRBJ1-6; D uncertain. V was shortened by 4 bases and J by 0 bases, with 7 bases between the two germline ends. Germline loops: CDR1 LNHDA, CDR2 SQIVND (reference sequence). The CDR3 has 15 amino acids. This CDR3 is CASSTWTSYNSPLHF. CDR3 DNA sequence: TGTGCCAGTAGTACATGGACCTCCTATAATTCACCCCTCCACTTT. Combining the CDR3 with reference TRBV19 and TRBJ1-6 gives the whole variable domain DGGITQSPKYLFRKEGQNVTLSCEQNLNHDAMYWYRQDPGQGLRLIYYSQIVNDFQKGDIAEGYSVSREKKESFPLTVTSAQKNPTAFYLCASSTWTSYNSPLHFGNGTRLTVT.

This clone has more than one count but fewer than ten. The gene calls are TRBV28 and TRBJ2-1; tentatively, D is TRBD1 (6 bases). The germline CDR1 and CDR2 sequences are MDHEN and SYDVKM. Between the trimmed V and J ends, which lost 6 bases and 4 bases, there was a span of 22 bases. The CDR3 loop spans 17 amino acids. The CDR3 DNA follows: TGTGCCAGCAGACGTACAGGGATACAGTCTCTATACAATGAGCAGTTCTTC. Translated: CASRRTGIQSLYNEQFF.